These T cell receptor beta chains were read from a single sample in a study of T-cell memory formation after mild COVID-19. Via MiXCR, TCRdb re-called the 5' RACE reads, giving one row per CDR3 protein. The table lists approximately 240,000 distinct CDR3 sequences, around 17% of them singletons, with approximately 3.5% in the top ten. Sequenced material: PBMCs or a T cell subset sorted from them (not recorded which). These receptors were obtained from a man between 18 and 29 years old who had mild COVID-19 (a few samples of this study predate the infection). Cell type and time point are not known. Both conserved end residues are part of each CDR3. The order of the fields is clone size, V gene, J gene, D gene, CDR3 DNA, CDR3 protein. The D gene is left open where the match is weak. Rows give clone size only sometimes, using once, few, many, or a class for an expanded clone.

abundance: NA; v_gene: TRBV4-1; j_gene: TRBJ1-1; d_gene: NA; CDR3nt: TGCGCCAGCAGCCAGCCTTTAAGCCCGACTGAAGCTTTCTTT; CDR3aa: CASSQPLSPTEAFF
abundance: many; v_gene: TRBV7-2; j_gene: TRBJ2-3; d_gene: NA; CDR3nt: TGTGCCAGCAGCTTAGGTTACCGTAGAGGCAGGACCACAGATACGCAGTATTTT; CDR3aa: CASSLGYRRGRTTDTQYF
abundance: NA; v_gene: TRBV7-3; j_gene: TRBJ2-1; d_gene: TRBD2; CDR3nt: TGTGCCAGCAGCCCGAGCGGGGGAAATGAGCAGTTCTTC; CDR3aa: CASSPSGGNEQFF
abundance: NA; v_gene: TRBV10-3; j_gene: TRBJ2-3; d_gene: NA; CDR3nt: TGTGCCATCATTAGGTCTAACCTCACAGATACGCAGTATTTT; CDR3aa: CAIIRSNLTDTQYF
abundance: few; v_gene: TRBV4-1; j_gene: TRBJ1-2; d_gene: NA; CDR3nt: TGCGCCAGCAGCCCTTCTCCCGCCCCAGGGGCAGGGAATGGCTACACCTTC; CDR3aa: CASSPSPAPGAGNGYTF
abundance: many; v_gene: TRBV12-3/TRBV12-4; j_gene: TRBJ2-3; d_gene: NA; CDR3nt: TGTGCCAGCAGTTTAAGGACGGGGGCCGGCACAGATACGCAGTATTTT; CDR3aa: CASSLRTGAGTDTQYF
abundance: NA; v_gene: TRBV5-1; j_gene: TRBJ2-1; d_gene: NA; CDR3nt: TGCGCCAGCAGGCCCAGACAGGAGGCCGGTACGAATGAGCAGTTCTTC; CDR3aa: CASRPRQEAGTNEQFF
abundance: few; v_gene: TRBV5-1; j_gene: TRBJ1-1; d_gene: NA; CDR3nt: TGCGCCAGCAGCGTCCGACAGTTAAACACTGAAGCTTTCTTT; CDR3aa: CASSVRQLNTEAFF
abundance: few; v_gene: TRBV4-2; j_gene: TRBJ1-5; d_gene: NA; CDR3nt: TGTGCCAGCAGCCAAGCTGAGGGGCGCAATCAGCCCCAGCATTTT; CDR3aa: CASSQAEGRNQPQHF
abundance: few; v_gene: TRBV18; j_gene: TRBJ2-1; d_gene: TRBD1; CDR3nt: TGTGCCAGCTCACCACTGTCTGGACAGGGTTTCAATGAGCAGTTCTTC; CDR3aa: CASSPLSGQGFNEQFF
abundance: NA; v_gene: TRBV9; j_gene: TRBJ2-3; d_gene: NA; CDR3nt: TGTGCCAGCAGCGTAGCTACGGCAGGGGGCACAGATACGCAGTATTTT; CDR3aa: CASSVATAGGTDTQYF
abundance: NA; v_gene: TRBV20-1; j_gene: TRBJ2-3; d_gene: NA; CDR3nt: TGCAGTGCTAGAGATCTTTCCGGGGAGTTCCCGGGGCAGTATTTT; CDR3aa: CSARDLSGEFPGQYF
abundance: many; v_gene: TRBV28; j_gene: TRBJ2-5; d_gene: NA; CDR3nt: TGTGCCAGCAGTACACCGGCTTCAGAGACCCAGTACTTC; CDR3aa: CASSTPASETQYF
abundance: NA; v_gene: TRBV7-9; j_gene: TRBJ1-1; d_gene: NA; CDR3nt: TGTGCCAGCAGCTTAGTGGGGAAAGGCACTGAAGCTTTCTTT; CDR3aa: CASSLVGKGTEAFF
abundance: NA; v_gene: TRBV7-3; j_gene: TRBJ2-1; d_gene: NA; CDR3nt: TGTGCCAGCAGCCCCTCTCCAGCGCGCTCCTACAATGAGCAGTTCTTC; CDR3aa: CASSPSPARSYNEQFF
abundance: few; v_gene: TRBV25-1; j_gene: TRBJ1-2; d_gene: TRBD1; CDR3nt: TGTGCCAGCAGGCTAGGGACAGGCTATGGCTACACCTTC; CDR3aa: CASRLGTGYGYTF
abundance: NA; v_gene: TRBV29-1; j_gene: TRBJ2-5; d_gene: NA; CDR3nt: TGCAGCGTTGAGGGTGGAGCGAGGGAGACCCAGTACTTC; CDR3aa: CSVEGGARETQYF
abundance: few; v_gene: TRBV7-8; j_gene: TRBJ1-5; d_gene: NA; CDR3nt: TGTGCCAGCAGCTTAGAGCGTATTAATCCCAGGGTACAGCCCCAGCATTTT; CDR3aa: CASSLERINPRVQPQHF
abundance: NA; v_gene: TRBV29-1; j_gene: TRBJ2-5; d_gene: NA; CDR3nt: TGCAGCGTTGGGTCCAGCCAAGAGACCCAGTACTTC; CDR3aa: CSVGSSQETQYF
abundance: few; v_gene: TRBV10-3; j_gene: TRBJ2-3; d_gene: NA; CDR3nt: TGTGCCATACGGGGGACCAGCACAGATACGCAGTATTTT; CDR3aa: CAIRGTSTDTQYF
abundance: NA; v_gene: TRBV20-1; j_gene: TRBJ1-1; d_gene: NA; CDR3nt: TGCAGTGCTAGTGAAGGAGGGGTTAATGAAGCTTTCTTT; CDR3aa: CSASEGGVNEAFF
abundance: NA; v_gene: TRBV11-2; j_gene: TRBJ2-7; d_gene: NA; CDR3nt: TGTGCCAGCAGACCGGGATTCTCCTACGAGCAGTACTTC; CDR3aa: CASRPGFSYEQYF